Below, one T cell receptor beta chain is given with its context. These data originate in a study of OX40 agonist ivuxolimab in advanced cancers. This table comes from immunoSEQ multiplex PCR, and its TCRdb copy is limited to in-frame clones, with some not included. The table records 60,000 to 70,000 clones, nearly 90% of them present only once. The CDR3 contains 15 residues. The V end lost 4 bases, the J end lost 4 bases, and 17 bases lay between the germline ends. Germline V gene data show CDR1 as SGDLS and CDR2 as YYNGEE. The rearrangement links TRBV9 to TRBJ2-5; D ambiguous. The TCR originated in an adult with an advanced solid tumor such as melanoma, head and neck, liver or kidney cancer. The material was CD4+ or CD8+ T cells sorted from blood, obtained in a trial of the OX40 agonist ivuxolimab. The chain's CDR3 is CASSSSTGRLETQYF. The DNA of the CDR3 is TGTGCCAGCAGCTCATCGACTGGTAGGTTAGAGACCCAGTACTTC.